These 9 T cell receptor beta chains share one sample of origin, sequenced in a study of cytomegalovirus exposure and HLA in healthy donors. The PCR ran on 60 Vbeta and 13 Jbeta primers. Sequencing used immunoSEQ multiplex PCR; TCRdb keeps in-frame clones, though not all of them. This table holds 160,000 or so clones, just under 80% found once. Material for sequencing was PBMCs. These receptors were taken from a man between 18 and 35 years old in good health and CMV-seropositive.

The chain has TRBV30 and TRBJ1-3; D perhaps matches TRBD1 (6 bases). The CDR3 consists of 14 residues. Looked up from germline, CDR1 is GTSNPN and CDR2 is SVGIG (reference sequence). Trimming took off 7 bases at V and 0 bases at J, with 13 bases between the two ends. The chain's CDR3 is CAYYRVVSGNTIYF. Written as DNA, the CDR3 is TGTGCCTACTACAGGGTTGTCTCTGGAAACACCATATATTTT.

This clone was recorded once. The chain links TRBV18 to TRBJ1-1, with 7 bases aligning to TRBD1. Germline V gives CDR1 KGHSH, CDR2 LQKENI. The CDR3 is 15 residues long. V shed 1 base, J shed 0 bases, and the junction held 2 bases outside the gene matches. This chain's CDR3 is CASSPQGAVNTEAFF. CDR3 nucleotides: TGTGCCAGCTCACCACAGGGGGCCGTGAACACTGAAGCTTTCTTT.

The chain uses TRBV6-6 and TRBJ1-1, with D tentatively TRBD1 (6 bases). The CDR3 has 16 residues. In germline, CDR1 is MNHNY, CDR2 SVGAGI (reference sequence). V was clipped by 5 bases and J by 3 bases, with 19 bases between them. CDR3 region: CASSPAWGRTDTEAFF. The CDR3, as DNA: TGTGCCAGCAGTCCTGCGTGGGGGCGGACTGACACTGAAGCTTTCTTT.

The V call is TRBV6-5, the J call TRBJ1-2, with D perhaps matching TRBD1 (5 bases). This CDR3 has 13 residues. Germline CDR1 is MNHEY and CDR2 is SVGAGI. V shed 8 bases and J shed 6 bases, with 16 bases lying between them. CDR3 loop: CASGLLPGNGYTF. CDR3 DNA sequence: TGTGCCAGCGGGTTGTTGCCAGGGAATGGCTACACCTTC.

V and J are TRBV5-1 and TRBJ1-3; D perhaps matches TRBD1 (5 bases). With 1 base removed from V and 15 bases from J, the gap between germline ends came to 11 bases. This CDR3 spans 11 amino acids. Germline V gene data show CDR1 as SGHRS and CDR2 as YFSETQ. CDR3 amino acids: CASSLKCTGYF. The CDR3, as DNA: TGCGCCAGCAGCTTGAAGTGCACAGGATATTTT.

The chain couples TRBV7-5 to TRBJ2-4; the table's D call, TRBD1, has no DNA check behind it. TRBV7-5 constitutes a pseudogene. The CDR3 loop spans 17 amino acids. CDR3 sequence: CVRSSTGTGGEENIQYF. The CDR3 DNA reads TGTGTCAGAAGCTCAACCGGGACAGGGGGCGAAGAAAACATTCAGTACTTC.

The CDR3 nucleotides are TGCGCCAGCAGTGCTGGGGCCGTCAATCAGCCCCAGCATTTT. Its translation is CASSAGAVNQPQHF. V gene TRBV10-1 combines with J gene TRBJ1-5; weak D call: TRBD1 (5 bases). The V gene's germline CDR1 is WNHNN and CDR2 SYGVQD (reference sequence). Trimming pared 4 bases from V and 3 bases from J, leaving 10 bases between. The CDR3 contains 14 residues.

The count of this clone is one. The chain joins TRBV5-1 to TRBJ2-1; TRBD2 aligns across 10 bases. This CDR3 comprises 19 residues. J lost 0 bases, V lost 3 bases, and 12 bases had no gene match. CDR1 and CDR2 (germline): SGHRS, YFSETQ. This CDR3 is CASSSSQTSGTFSYNEQFF. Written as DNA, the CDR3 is TGCGCCAGCAGCTCGTCTCAAACTAGCGGGACGTTCTCCTACAATGAGCAGTTCTTC.

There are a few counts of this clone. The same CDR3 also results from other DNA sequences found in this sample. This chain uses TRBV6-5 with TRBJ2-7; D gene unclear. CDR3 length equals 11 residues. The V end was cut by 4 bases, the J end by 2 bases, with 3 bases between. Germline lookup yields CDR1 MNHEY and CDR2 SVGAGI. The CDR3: CASSSTYEQYF. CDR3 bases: TGTGCCAGCAGTTCTACCTACGAGCAGTACTTC.